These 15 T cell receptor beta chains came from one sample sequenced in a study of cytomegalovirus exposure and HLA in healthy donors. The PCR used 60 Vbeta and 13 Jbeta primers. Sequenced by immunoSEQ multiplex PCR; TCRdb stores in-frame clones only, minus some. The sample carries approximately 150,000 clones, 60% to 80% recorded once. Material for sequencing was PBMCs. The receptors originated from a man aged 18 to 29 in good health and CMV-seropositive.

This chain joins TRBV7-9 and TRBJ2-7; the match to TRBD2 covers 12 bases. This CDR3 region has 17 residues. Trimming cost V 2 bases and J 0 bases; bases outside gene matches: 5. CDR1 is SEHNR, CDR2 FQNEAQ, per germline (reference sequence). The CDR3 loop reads CASSLISTSGSSYEQYF. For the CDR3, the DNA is TGTGCCAGCAGCTTAATCTCGACTAGCGGGAGCTCCTACGAGCAGTACTTC.

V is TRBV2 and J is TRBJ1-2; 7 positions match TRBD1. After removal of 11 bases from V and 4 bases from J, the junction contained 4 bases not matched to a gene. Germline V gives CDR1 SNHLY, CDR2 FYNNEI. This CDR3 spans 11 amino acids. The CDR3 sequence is CAVQGGYGYTF. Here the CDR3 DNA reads TGTGCCGTCCAGGGGGGCTATGGCTACACCTTC.

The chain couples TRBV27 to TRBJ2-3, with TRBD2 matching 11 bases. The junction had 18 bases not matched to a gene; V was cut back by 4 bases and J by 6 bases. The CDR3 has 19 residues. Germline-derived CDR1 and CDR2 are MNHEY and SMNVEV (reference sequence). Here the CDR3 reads CASSSTQTSGVGATDTQYF. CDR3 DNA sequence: TGTGCCAGCAGTTCAACCCAGACTAGCGGGGTGGGTGCGACTGATACGCAGTATTTT.

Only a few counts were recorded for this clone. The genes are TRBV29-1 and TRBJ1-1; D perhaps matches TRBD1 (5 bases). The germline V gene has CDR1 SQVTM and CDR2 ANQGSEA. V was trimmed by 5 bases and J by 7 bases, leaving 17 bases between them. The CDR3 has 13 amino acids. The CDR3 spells CSVPTKTGGEAFF. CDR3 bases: TGCAGCGTTCCGACAAAAACCGGGGGTGAAGCTTTCTTT.

The CDR3 DNA follows: TGCAGCGTTGACGGTGACAGCTACACAGATACGCAGTATTTT. This gives the protein CSVDGDSYTDTQYF. This chain uses TRBV29-1 with TRBJ2-3, with D possibly being TRBD1 (5 bases). The CDR3 has 14 amino acids. The germline V and J ends were trimmed by 3 bases and 2 bases, with 12 bases remaining between them. The germline gives CDR1 SQVTM, CDR2 ANQGSEA.

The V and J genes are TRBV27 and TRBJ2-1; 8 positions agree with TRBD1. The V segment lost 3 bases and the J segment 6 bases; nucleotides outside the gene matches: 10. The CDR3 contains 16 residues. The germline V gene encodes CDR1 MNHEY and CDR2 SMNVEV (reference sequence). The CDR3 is CASSFGTGARTNEQFF. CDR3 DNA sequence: TGTGCCAGCAGTTTCGGGACAGGCGCAAGAACCAATGAGCAGTTCTTC.

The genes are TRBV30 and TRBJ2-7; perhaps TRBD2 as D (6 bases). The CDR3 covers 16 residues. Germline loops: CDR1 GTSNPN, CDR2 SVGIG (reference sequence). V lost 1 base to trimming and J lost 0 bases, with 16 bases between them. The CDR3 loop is CAWSALVGRSSYEQYF. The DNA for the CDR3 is TGTGCCTGGAGTGCCCTGGTAGGGAGGAGCTCCTACGAGCAGTACTTC.

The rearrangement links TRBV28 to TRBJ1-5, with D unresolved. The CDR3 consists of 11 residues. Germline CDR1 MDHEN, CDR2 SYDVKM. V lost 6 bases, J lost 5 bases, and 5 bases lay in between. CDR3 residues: CASRSDQPQHF. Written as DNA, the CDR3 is TGTGCCAGCAGGTCAGATCAGCCCCAGCATTTT.

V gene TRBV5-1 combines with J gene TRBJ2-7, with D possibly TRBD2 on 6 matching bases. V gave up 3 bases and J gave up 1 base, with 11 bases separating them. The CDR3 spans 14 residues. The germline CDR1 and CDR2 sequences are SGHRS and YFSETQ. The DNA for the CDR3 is TGCGCCAGCAGCTGGGGACGGGAGTCCTACGAGCAGTACTTC. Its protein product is CASSWGRESYEQYF.

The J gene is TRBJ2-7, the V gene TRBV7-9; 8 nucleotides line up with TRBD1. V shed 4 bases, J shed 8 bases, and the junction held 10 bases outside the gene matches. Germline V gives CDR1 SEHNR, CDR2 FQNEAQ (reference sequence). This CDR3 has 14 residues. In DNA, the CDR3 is TGTGCCAGCAGCTGGGACAGGCAATTTCAGAAGCAGTACTTC. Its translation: CASSWDRQFQKQYF.

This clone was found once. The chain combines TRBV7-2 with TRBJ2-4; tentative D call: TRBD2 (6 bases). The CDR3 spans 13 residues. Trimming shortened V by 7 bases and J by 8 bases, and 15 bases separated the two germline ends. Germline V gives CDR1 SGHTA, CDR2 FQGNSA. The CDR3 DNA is TGTGCCAGCACCATAGAGGGGACTGACATTCAGTACTTC. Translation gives CASTIEGTDIQYF.

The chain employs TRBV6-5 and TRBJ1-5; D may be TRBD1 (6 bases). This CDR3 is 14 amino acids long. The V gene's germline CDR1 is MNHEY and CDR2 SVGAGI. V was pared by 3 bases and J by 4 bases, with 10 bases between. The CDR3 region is CASSYGGSNQPQHF. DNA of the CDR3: TGTGCCAGCAGTTATGGGGGCAGTAATCAGCCCCAGCATTTT.

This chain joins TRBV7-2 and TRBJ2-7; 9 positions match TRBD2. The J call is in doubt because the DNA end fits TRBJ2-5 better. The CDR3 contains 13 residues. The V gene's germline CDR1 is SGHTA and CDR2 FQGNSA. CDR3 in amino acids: CASSLLAGETQYF. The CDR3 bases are TGTGCCAGCAGCCTACTAGCGGGAGAGACCCAGTACTTC.

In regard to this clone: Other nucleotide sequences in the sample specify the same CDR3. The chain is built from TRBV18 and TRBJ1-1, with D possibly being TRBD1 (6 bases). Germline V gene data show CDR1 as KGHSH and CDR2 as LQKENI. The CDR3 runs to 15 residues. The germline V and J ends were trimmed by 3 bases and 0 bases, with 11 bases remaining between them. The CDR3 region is CASSPRTAMNTEAFF. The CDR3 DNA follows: TGTGCCAGCTCACCTAGGACAGCGATGAACACTGAAGCTTTCTTT. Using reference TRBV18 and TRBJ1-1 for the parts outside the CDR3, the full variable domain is NAGVMQNPRHLVRRRGQEARLRCSPMKGHSHVYWYRQLPEEGLKFMVYLQKENIIDESGMPKERFSAEFPKEGPSILRIQQVVRGDSAAYFCASSPRTAMNTEAFFGQGTRLTVV.

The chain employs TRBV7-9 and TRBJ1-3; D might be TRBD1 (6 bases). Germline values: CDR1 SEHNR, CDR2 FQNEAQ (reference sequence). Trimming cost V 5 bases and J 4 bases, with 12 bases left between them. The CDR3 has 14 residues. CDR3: CASSPRDKGNTIYF. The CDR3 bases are TGTGCCAGCAGCCCCAGGGACAAGGGAAACACCATATATTTT.